Reported below is one T cell receptor (beta chain). No antigen is known for it. V lost 6 bases, J lost 2 bases, and 14 bases lay in between. CDR3 length: 14 residues. The germline CDR1 and CDR2 sequences are SNHLY and FYNNEI. This entry belongs to a study of Tregs in tolerant kidney transplant recipients. Whole-study findings and limits: Tolerant patients' donor-specific Tregs expanded beyond overall Tregs, suggesting antigen-driven growth. No direct test of biological reproducibility was done here.

The method was immunoSEQ multiplex PCR; TCRdb's version includes in-frame clones alone and lacks a portion of them. The sample shows 98,000 or so clones, nearly 90% of them seen only once. CD4+CD25+CD127- Tregs, CD4+CD25- non-Tregs, CD4 and CD8 cells were sorted. The sample here was CD4+ T cells from blood, taken before the transplant. The V gene is TRBV2, the J gene TRBJ2-7, with D unclear. The TCR sequence derives from a human donor who received a combined kidney and bone marrow transplant. The CDR3 coding sequence is TGTGCCAGCAGCTACCCCGCCAATCCCTACGAGCAGTACTTC. Amino acids: CASSYPANPYEQYF.